This record covers a single T cell receptor beta chain. The antigen remains undetermined. CDR1 is MGHRA and CDR2 is YSYEKL in the germline V gene. This CDR3 comprises 14 residues. V lost 2 bases and J lost 4; bases outside the gene matches: 3. The data were obtained in a study of coeliac disease. Study observations and caveats: In active celiac disease, intraepithelial and lamina propria TRB and TRG repertoires were less clonal than controls.

Sequenced by immunoSEQ multiplex PCR; TCRdb stores in-frame clones only, minus some. The table includes about 4,200 clones, around two thirds detected once. This receptor was obtained from a woman aged 18-35 years with active celiac disease. The rearrangement uses TRBV4-1 and TRBJ2-7; 9 bases line up with TRBD2. What was sequenced was intraepithelial lymphocytes from the gut. Here the CDR3 DNA reads TGCGCCAGCAGCCAAACTAGCGGGCCTTACGAGCAGTACTTC. This encodes CASSQTSGPYEQYF.